Here is one T cell receptor (beta chain) with its context. The antigen is unknown. The source of the sample is a study of CXCR3-negative and CXCR3-positive naive CD8 T cells. The libraries of TRB cDNA were prepared using 5' RACE with UMI labels. Following a re-call of the 5' RACE reads, TCRdb has one entry per CDR3 protein and lacks DNA. Recorded for this sample: about 150,000 distinct CDR3 sequences. Germline lookup yields CDR1 SGHRS and CDR2 YFSETQ. The CDR3 totals 14 residues. Notes on the study in general: CXCR3-positive naive cells had more hydrophobic TRB CDR3s than CXCR3-negative naive cells.

Sorts that each held 270,000 or so cells were run in triplicate for every CD8+ T cell subset. The clonotype was recovered from a human donor in good health. Some clones in this sample may be carry-over from other donors' samples. The chain is built from TRBV5-1 and TRBJ1-1; the TRBD1 assignment by TCRdb is unverifiable without DNA. Material for sequencing was naive CXCR3+ CD8+ T cells from blood. Subset meaning: CD45RO-CCR7+CD27+CD95- naive CD8+ T cells expressing CXCR3 (TNR3+). CDR3 loop: CASSAGDRNTEAFF.